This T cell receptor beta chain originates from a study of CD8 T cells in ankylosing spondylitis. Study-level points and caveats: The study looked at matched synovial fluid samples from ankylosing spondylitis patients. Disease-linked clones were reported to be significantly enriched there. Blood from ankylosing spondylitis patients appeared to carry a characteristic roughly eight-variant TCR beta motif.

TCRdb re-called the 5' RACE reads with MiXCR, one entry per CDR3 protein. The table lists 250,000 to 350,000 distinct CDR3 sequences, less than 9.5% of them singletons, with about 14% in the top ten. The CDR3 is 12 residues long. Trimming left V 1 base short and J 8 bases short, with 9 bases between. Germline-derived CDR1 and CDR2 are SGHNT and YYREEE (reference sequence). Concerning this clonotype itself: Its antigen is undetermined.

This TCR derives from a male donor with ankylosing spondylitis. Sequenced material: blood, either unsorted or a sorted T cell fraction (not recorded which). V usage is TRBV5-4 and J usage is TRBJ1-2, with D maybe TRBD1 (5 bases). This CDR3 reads CASSLYRDGYTF. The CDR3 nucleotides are TGTGCCAGCAGCTTGTATCGGGACGGCTACACCTTC.